This record looks at one T cell receptor (beta chain) sequence and its context. The CDR3 extends over 15 amino acids. V was cut by 5 bases and J by 6 bases, with 18 bases left in between. Germline CDR1 is SGDLS and CDR2 is YYNGEE. The assay was immunoSEQ multiplex PCR, and TCRdb's table has in-frame clones only and misses some. The table includes under 250,000 clones, around 83% detected once. These data belong to a study of blood T cell repertoires in COVID-19. Material: PBMCs or T cells enriched from blood (not recorded which). This sequence originates from a woman in her thirties or forties with acute COVID-19. The V call is TRBV9, the J call TRBJ2-1; D not certain. CDR3 bases: TGTGCCAGCAGAAAAGGAGAGTCCCCGCTCAATGAGCAGTTCTTC. Translation: CASRKGESPLNEQFF.